This TCR beta chain originates from a study of blood T cell repertoires in COVID-19 (dated by TCRdb to 2018 to 2020). At the level of the whole study: Samples from collaborators originated in the United States, Italy and Spain and spanned both the acute and convalescent phases of COVID-19. HLA class I and class II types, where available, came from metadata supplied by the sample provider rather than from assay-based typing. Subjects who had been exposed to COVID-19, were actively infected with it, or had recovered from it provided the deeply sampled blood TCRbeta repertoires that made up the dataset. A de-identified subject ID, COVID-19 status, age in years and sex were almost always included in the sample metadata. The prospective study material was composed of cDNA or gDNA derived from T cells, B-cell-depleted T cells, or PBMCs. A freely available public database, intended as a resource for researchers studying the immune response to SARS-CoV-2, is where the repertoires were released. Samples came from the ongoing ImmuneRACE study (first 160 participants) plus 1,254 subjects from 6 global collaborators. Here is what the overall study found, with its caveats: The amount of clinical and demographic metadata varied by source and participant and was provided uncurated.

TCRbeta CDR3 regions were amplified from genomic DNA using the immunoSEQ Assay, a bias-controlled multiplex PCR. As for the original processing: The number of nucleated cells in each sample was estimated from the amplification of reference gene primers within the assay. Sequence reads were collapsed and filtered to measure the absolute abundance of every unique TCRbeta CDR3 rearrangement. Productive Simpson clonality was computed per sample as the square root of Simpson's diversity index over productive rearrangements. The clones in this table, taken by TCRdb from immuneACCESS, are in-frame only. Not every clone is retained; where verified, under half of the shortfall comes from an unresolved V gene, and the cause of the rest is unknown. That table gives V, J and clone size, and the DNA gave D and trimming. This sample is represented by around 100,000 clones; 65% to 85% of them were singletons. The ten largest clones capture just under 2% of the sample.

The collaborating institutions used their own protocols to collect whole blood in K2EDTA tubes. Collaborator samples were shipped for TCRbeta analysis as frozen whole blood, isolated PBMCs, or DNA extracted from either sample type. Taken from cysteine to phenylalanine, the CDR3 has 13 residues. CDR3 DNA is the only sequence kept; it has 39 bases, read in frame from the first base. V loses 10 bases at its end and J loses 5 bases; junction bases beyond the gene matches: 7. From a lookup of the germline V gene (reference sequence), CDR1 and CDR2 are LNHDA and SQIVND. For this clone: It has no known antigen specificity. No per-base quality is available; no much larger clone lies one base away.

The chain joins TRBV19 to TRBJ1-4; the central 7 bases match TRBD1. The specimen sequenced was peripheral blood. The sequence was obtained from a man aged 65-85 years with active or convalescent COVID-19. The nucleotide sequence is given as TGTGCCATTTCCGACAGGGTGAATGAAAAACTGTTTTTT. It encodes CAISDRVNEKLFF.